Shown below are 2 T cell receptor beta chains from a single sample sequenced in a study of Ad26.COV2.S vaccination and SARS-CoV-2 variants. Described treatment: some 20 received Ad26.COV2.S at low or high dose, single or two shots; about 5 received placebo; per-sample allocation not given. Collection of the samples took place on day 63 after the first injection of vaccine or placebo. Generated by immunoSEQ multiplex PCR, the TCRdb table keeps only in-frame clones and is missing some. The table lists approximately 480,000 clones, approximately 90% of them singletons. Sequences were derived from peripheral blood, sampled in a trial of Ad26.COV2.S vaccine versus placebo. Receptors originate from a person aged 18-65 years who received the Ad26.COV2.S COVID-19 vaccine or a placebo.

The rearrangement joins TRBV12-3 or TRBV12-4 to TRBJ2-1; tentative D call: TRBD2 (5 bases). Trimming removed 5 bases at V and 10 bases at J, with 12 bases between. The CDR3 runs 12 residues. CDR3 DNA sequence: TGTGCCAGCAGTCCCCCATCGGGAGAGCAGTTCTTC. Protein: CASSPPSGEQFF.

This rearrangement joins TRBV4-1 to TRBJ1-3; D unclear. The germline V and J ends were trimmed by 0 bases and 0 bases, with 12 bases remaining between them. The germline CDR1 and CDR2 sequences are MGHRA and YSYEKL. This CDR3 comprises 17 residues. The CDR3 here is CASSQDLGSRSGNTIYF. In DNA form, the CDR3 reads TGCGCCAGCAGCCAAGATTTGGGCAGCCGCTCTGGAAACACCATATATTTT.